This is a list of T cell receptor beta chains from one sample in a study of blood T cells in healthy people across ages. TCRdb ran MiXCR on the 5' RACE reads and lists one entry per CDR3 protein. The table shows approximately 780,000 distinct CDR3 sequences, with more than 25% occurring only once. This same sample was also part of a study on T cells of mothers and their children.

The sample was blood. Receptor source: a boy aged 5-17 years in good health. Both conserved end residues are part of each CDR3. D genes are given only for firm matches. Clone size is stated in some rows and not others, as once, few, many or a class when expanded.

J,V,size,D,CDR3,DNA
TRBJ1-3,TRBV25-1,few,.,CASSAQPGNTIYF,TGTGCCAGCAGTGCCCAGCCTGGAAACACCATATATTTT
TRBJ2-5,TRBV29-1,.,TRBD2,CSVRRGEETQYF,TGCAGCGTTCGGCGGGGGGAAGAGACCCAGTACTTC
TRBJ2-3,TRBV2,few,.,CASSWGQFEDTQYF,TGTGCCAGCAGTTGGGGCCAATTCGAAGATACGCAGTATTTT
TRBJ1-4,TRBV6-4,few,.,CASSDSGEKLFF,TGTGCCAGCAGTGACTCAGGCGAAAAACTGTTTTTT
TRBJ2-1,TRBV20-1,few,TRBD1,CSARLPGQGGNEQFF,TGCAGTGCTAGATTGCCGGGACAGGGAGGCAATGAGCAGTTCTTC
TRBJ2-5,TRBV20-1,.,.,CSAEQALEQETQYF,TGCAGTGCTGAACAGGCCCTAGAACAAGAGACCCAGTACTTC
TRBJ2-2,TRBV2,.,.,CASSQDYTGELFF,TGTGCCAGCAGTCAGGATTACACCGGGGAGCTGTTTTTT
TRBJ2-7,TRBV15,.,.,CATSAHRGSYEQYF,TGTGCCACCAGCGCACACCGGGGCTCCTACGAGCAGTACTTC
TRBJ2-5,TRBV5-1,.,.,CASSLSTGSQETQYF,TGCGCCAGCAGCTTGTCCACAGGGAGTCAAGAGACCCAGTACTTC
TRBJ2-1,TRBV7-2,.,.,CASSSRTDWPFF,TGTGCCAGCAGCTCCCGGACTGATTGGCCGTTCTTC
TRBJ1-5,TRBV4-2,.,TRBD1,CASSRGGQGQPQHF,TGTGCCAGCAGCCGAGGGGGACAGGGGCAGCCCCAGCATTTT
TRBJ2-7,TRBV20-1,few,TRBD1,CSAAGGSDYEQYF,TGCAGTGCTGCAGGGGGCTCAGACTACGAGCAGTACTTC
TRBJ2-7,TRBV28,.,.,CASGTPQLEQYF,TGTGCCAGCGGGACACCGCAGCTCGAGCAGTACTTC
TRBJ2-4,TRBV21-1,.,.,CASSKETAKNIQYF,TGTGCCAGCAGCAAAGAAACAGCCAAAAACATTCAGTACTTC
TRBJ1-6,TRBV2,.,TRBD1,CASTLDRATRSSYNSPLHF,TGTGCCAGCACCCTGGACAGGGCGACCCGGAGCTCCTATAATTCACCCCTCCACTTT
TRBJ1-2,TRBV20-1,.,TRBD1,CSARTGTGFYGYTF,TGCAGTGCTAGAACCGGGACAGGGTTTTATGGCTACACCTTC
TRBJ1-5,TRBV29-1,few,TRBD1,CSVRGGAGNQPQHF,TGCAGCGTCAGGGGGGGAGCGGGCAATCAGCCCCAGCATTTT
TRBJ2-5,TRBV3-1,few,TRBD2,CASSQAAGVQETQYF,TGTGCCAGCAGCCAAGCGGCGGGGGTCCAAGAGACCCAGTACTTC
TRBJ2-5,TRBV20-1,.,TRBD1,CSASDTGVQTQYF,TGCAGTGCTAGCGATACAGGGGTTCAGACCCAGTACTTC
TRBJ1-1,TRBV20-1,few,.,CSARDSSNTEAFF,TGCAGTGCTAGGGATTCGAGCAACACTGAAGCTTTCTTT
TRBJ2-6,TRBV3-1,many,TRBD1,CASSRQGFSGANVLTF,TGTGCCAGCAGCCGACAGGGGTTCTCTGGGGCCAACGTCCTGACTTTC
TRBJ2-5,TRBV6-5,few,TRBD2,CASSYSVAGGHETQYF,TGTGCCAGCAGTTACTCTGTAGCGGGGGGGCACGAGACCCAGTACTTC
TRBJ2-5,TRBV29-1,.,TRBD2,CSVVLAGYQETQYF,TGCAGCGTTGTACTAGCGGGGTACCAAGAGACCCAGTACTTC